The 7 T cell receptor beta chains given below trace back to one sample, sequenced in a study of cytomegalovirus exposure and HLA in healthy donors. Primers included in the PCR were 60 Vbeta and 13 Jbeta primers. TCRdb keeps only in-frame clones here, not all; method: immunoSEQ multiplex PCR. The repertoire has 150,000 to 200,000 clones, 81% of them found once; the top ten carry under 1.5%. Sequenced input: PBMCs. These receptors all come from a man aged 50 to 60 in good health and CMV-seropositive.

The chain uses TRBV28 and TRBJ2-3; TRBD1 agrees at 7 bases. CDR1 MDHEN and CDR2 SYDVKM come from the germline V gene. Trimming removed 5 bases from V and 6 bases from J; junction bases left unmatched: 17. The CDR3 spans 17 residues. The CDR3 DNA follows: TGTGCCAGCAGTGGGACAGTTCCATCCTTAGGGGTGGATACGCAGTATTTT. It codes for CASSGTVPSLGVDTQYF.

The chain recombines TRBV7-2 with TRBJ1-2; 7 bases are shared with TRBD1. Germline V CDR1 and CDR2: SGHTA, FQGNSA. The CDR3 contains 14 residues. Trimming took 4 bases from V and 7 from J; bases not matched to a gene: 9. The CDR3 DNA reads as TGTGCCAGCAGCTCGACAGGGTGGAAAGGTGGCTACACCTTC. It yields the protein CASSSTGWKGGYTF.

V is TRBV6-5 and J is TRBJ2-1; a weak D match, TRBD1 (6 bases). From germline, CDR1 is MNHEY and CDR2 SVGAGI. This CDR3 is 15 amino acids long. V lost 6 bases and J 6 bases, leaving 18 bases between the germline ends. DNA of the CDR3: TGTGCCAGCAGGCCCGACAGGTCCGCTGCCAATGAGCAGTTCTTC. Amino acid sequence: CASRPDRSAANEQFF.

The J gene is TRBJ1-4, the V gene TRBV6-6; 7 bases map to TRBD1. Trimming at V came to 8 bases and at J to 5 bases, leaving 5 bases not matched to a gene. Germline V lookup: CDR1 MNHNY, CDR2 SVGAGI (reference sequence). This CDR3 spans 13 amino acids. CDR3 protein: CASATGNNEKLFF. The CDR3 region has the DNA TGTGCCAGCGCGACAGGGAACAATGAAAAACTGTTTTTT.

The chain recombines TRBV5-1 with TRBJ2-5, with D possibly TRBD2 on 5 matching bases. Germline V CDR1 and CDR2: SGHRS, YFSETQ. Between the trimmed V and J ends, which lost 3 bases and 4 bases, there was a span of 13 bases. The CDR3 contains 14 residues. CDR3: CASSSSTRAETQYF. Here the CDR3 DNA reads TGCGCCAGCAGCTCGAGCACTAGGGCAGAGACCCAGTACTTC.

V is TRBV11-1 and J is TRBJ1-2; D may be TRBD1 (5 bases). V was clipped by 0 bases and J by 2 bases, with 10 bases between them. This CDR3 contains 15 residues. The germline V gene has CDR1 SGHAT and CDR2 FQDESV (reference sequence). As DNA, the CDR3 is TGTGCCAGCAGCTTAGCTCCAGGGTCGAACTATGGCTACACCTTC. This translates into CASSLAPGSNYGYTF.

The chain employs TRBV6-4 and TRBJ2-5; 11 bases are a match to TRBD2. Trimming cost V 0 bases and J 3 bases; bases outside gene matches: 9. This CDR3 is 18 amino acids long. Germline loops: CDR1 MRHNA, CDR2 SNTAGT. CDR3 region: CASSDSGSGTSGKETQYF. CDR3 sequence (DNA): TGTGCCAGCAGTGACTCTGGTTCCGGGACTAGCGGAAAAGAGACCCAGTACTTC.